Following are 27 T cell receptor beta chains from one sample sequenced in a study of radiotherapy plus CTLA-4 blockade in lung cancer. The protocol was immunoSEQ multiplex PCR, while the TCRdb copy is restricted to in-frame clones and leaves out a portion. Among about 38,000 clones listed, 80% to 90% were seen once. This material consisted of peripheral blood, taken from a patient treated with radiotherapy plus ipilimumab. These receptors originate from a human donor with non-small cell lung cancer whose response to radiotherapy plus ipilimumab could not be evaluated.

This clone appeared a single time. The chain uses TRBV19 and TRBJ1-1; D unclear. Germline-derived CDR1 and CDR2 are LNHDA and SQIVND (reference sequence). This CDR3 has 13 amino acids. The germline V and J ends were trimmed by 7 bases and 5 bases, with 14 bases remaining between them. The CDR3 DNA reads TGTGCCAGTAAGGCTCCCGGGTTTACTGAAGCTTTCTTT. It translates to CASKAPGFTEAFF. Full variable domain (remainder filled in from reference TRBV19 and TRBJ1-1): DGGITQSPKYLFRKEGQNVTLSCEQNLNHDAMYWYRQDPGQGLRLIYYSQIVNDFQKGDIAEGYSVSREKKESFPLTVTSAQKNPTAFYLCASKAPGFTEAFFGQGTRLTVV.

The V and J genes are TRBV6-1 and TRBJ2-1, with TRBD2 matching over 12 bases. The CDR3 spans 15 residues. Germline V lookup: CDR1 MNHNS, CDR2 SASEGT. Losses at the gene ends were 0 bases for V and 15 bases for J; bases not matched to a gene: 9. The CDR3 loop reads CASSEAPSGRVIGFF. CDR3 coding DNA: TGTGCCAGCAGTGAAGCACCTAGCGGGAGGGTAATAGGGTTCTTC.

V is TRBV7-9 and J is TRBJ2-2; perhaps TRBD2 as D (5 bases). The V gene's germline CDR1 is SEHNR and CDR2 FQNEAQ (reference sequence). V shed 8 bases and J shed 1 base, with 11 bases lying between them. This CDR3 is 14 amino acids long. CDR3 region: CASDRGRNTGELFF. CDR3 DNA: TGTGCCAGCGACCGAGGGAGGAACACCGGGGAGCTGTTTTTT.

The chain recombines TRBV10-3 with TRBJ1-2; the D gene is possibly TRBD1 (6 bases). V was pared by 9 bases and J by 4 bases, with 21 bases between. CDR3 size: 15 residues. Germline-derived CDR1 and CDR2 are ENHRY and SYGVKD. The CDR3 is CAITPDGGLSYGYTF. The CDR3 DNA follows: TGTGCCATTACCCCGGACGGGGGGCTCAGCTATGGCTACACCTTC.

The chain uses TRBV10-3 and TRBJ2-7; D is uncertain. The ends were cut back, 0 bases at V and 3 bases at J, with 9 bases in the middle. CDR3 length equals 14 residues. CDR1 and CDR2 from the germline V gene are ENHRY and SYGVKD. The CDR3 region has the DNA TGTGCCATCAGTGAGTCGAGACAAGACTACGAGCAGTACTTC. It encodes CAISESRQDYEQYF.

The rearrangement links TRBV27 to TRBJ2-7; D might be TRBD2 (5 bases). The CDR3 totals 15 residues. The V end was cut by 4 bases, the J end by 0 bases, with 13 bases between. Germline CDR1 and CDR2: MNHEY and SMNVEV (reference sequence). The CDR3 loop reads CASSWVASSSYEQYF. DNA of the CDR3: TGTGCCAGCAGTTGGGTAGCGTCGAGCTCCTACGAGCAGTACTTC.

Only a few counts were recorded for this clone. V and J are TRBV11-2 and TRBJ2-5, with 10 nucleotides matching TRBD1. Per the germline V gene, CDR1 is SGHAT and CDR2 is FQNNGV. This CDR3 has 14 amino acids. V was pared by 6 bases and J by 3 bases, with 4 bases of the junction left unmatched. This CDR3 is CASSPTGGEETQYF. The CDR3 nucleotides read TGTGCCAGCAGTCCGACAGGGGGCGAAGAGACCCAGTACTTC.

In its sample, this clone was seen once. V is TRBV28 and J is TRBJ2-1; 8 bases fit TRBD2. The V gene's germline CDR1 is MDHEN and CDR2 SYDVKM. The CDR3 is made up of 13 amino acids. V lost 7 bases and J lost 6; bases outside the gene matches: 5. DNA for the CDR3: TGTGCCAGCACAGGACTAGCCTTCAATGAGCAGTTCTTC. Its translation: CASTGLAFNEQFF.

The CDR3 reads CASSAQQVSTGELFF. The CDR3 nucleotides are TGTGCCAGCAGTGCTCAACAGGTGTCCACCGGGGAGCTGTTTTTT. The chain recombines TRBV28 with TRBJ2-2, with a possible D match to TRBD1 (5 bases). This CDR3 contains 15 residues. Looked up from germline, CDR1 is MDHEN and CDR2 is SYDVKM. V was shortened by 5 bases and J by 4 bases, with 14 bases between the two germline ends.

The J gene is TRBJ2-3, the V gene TRBV18; D remains ambiguous. Between the trimmed V and J ends, which lost 3 bases and 5 bases, there was a span of 9 bases. CDR1 is KGHSH, CDR2 LQKENI, per germline. The CDR3 consists of 13 residues. The CDR3, as DNA: TGTGCCAGCTCACCCCCTAGACTAGATACGCAGTATTTT. Protein: CASSPPRLDTQYF.

V is TRBV4-2 and J is TRBJ2-3; D is unresolved. Looked up from germline, CDR1 is LGHNA and CDR2 is YNFKEQ. CDR3 length: 14 residues. V was clipped by 3 bases and J by 4 bases, with 11 bases between them. CDR3 DNA: TGTGCCAGCAGCCACCCCGGTACGGCAGATACGCAGTATTTT. It is translated as CASSHPGTADTQYF.

The gene calls are TRBV11-2 and TRBJ2-7, with 14 nucleotides matching TRBD2. The CDR3 is 17 amino acids. V lost 4 bases to trimming and J lost 4 bases; unmatched junction nucleotides: 9. Germline values: CDR1 SGHAT, CDR2 FQNNGV. CDR3 DNA: TGTGCCAGCAGCTCCAAGACTAGCGGGAGGGCCCGGTACGAGCAGTACTTC. Its protein is CASSSKTSGRARYEQYF. The whole variable domain, remainder taken from reference TRBV11-2 and TRBJ2-7, is EAGVAQSPRYKIIEKRQSVAFWCNPISGHATLYWYQQILGQGPKLLIQFQNNGVVDDSQLPKDRFSAERLKGVDSTLKIQPAKLEDSAVYLCASSSKTSGRARYEQYFGPGTRLTVT.

CDR3 in DNA: TGCAGCGTTGAGGGGGCGCGGAACGAGCAGTACTTC. This translates into CSVEGARNEQYF. This chain connects TRBV29-1 to TRBJ2-7; D perhaps matches TRBD1 (6 bases). CDR1 and CDR2 from the germline V gene are SQVTM and ANQGSEA. The CDR3 is 12 residues long. The ends were cut back, 3 bases at V and 5 bases at J, with 11 bases in the middle.

CDR3 sequence reads: CASSPNSRGNTEAFF. As DNA, the CDR3 is TGTGCCAGCAGCCCCAATTCTCGGGGGAACACTGAAGCTTTCTTT. The J gene is TRBJ1-1, the V gene TRBV9, with unresolved D. Looked up from germline, CDR1 is SGDLS and CDR2 is YYNGEE. Between the trimmed V and J ends, which lost 4 bases and 1 base, there was a span of 14 bases. There are 15 residues in the CDR3.

The chain couples TRBV9 to TRBJ2-1, with TRBD1 matching 7 bases. The germline CDR1 and CDR2 sequences are SGDLS and YYNGEE. V lost 4 bases and J lost 8; bases outside the gene matches: 12. The CDR3 is made up of 15 amino acids. CDR3 sequence: CASSLGTALVYEQFF. The CDR3 nucleotides are TGTGCCAGCAGCCTAGGGACAGCCCTTGTCTATGAGCAGTTCTTC.

The chain uses TRBV5-8 and TRBJ2-3; 7 bases match TRBD1. The J segment lost 3 bases and the V segment lost 0 bases, leaving 4 bases of the junction unmatched. This CDR3 comprises 15 residues. Germline V gene data show CDR1 as SGHTS and CDR2 as YDEGEE. The DNA for the CDR3 is TGTGCCAGCAGCTTGGGACAGGGAATGACAGATACGCAGTATTTT. It encodes CASSLGQGMTDTQYF.

J is TRBJ2-3 and V is TRBV28; TRBD2 might be the D (6 bases). This CDR3 region has 15 residues. The germline V and J ends were trimmed by 3 bases and 2 bases, with 12 bases remaining between them. Germline V CDR1 and CDR2: MDHEN, SYDVKM. This chain's CDR3 is CASSLWAGNTDTQYF. In DNA form, the CDR3 reads TGTGCCAGCAGTTTGTGGGCGGGGAACACAGATACGCAGTATTTT.

V is TRBV6-4 and J is TRBJ2-3; maybe TRBD1 (8 bases). Germline V CDR1 and CDR2: MRHNA, SNTAGT. V lost 7 bases and J lost 4, with 15 bases in between. This CDR3 is 14 amino acids long. In DNA form, the CDR3 reads TGTGCCAGCAAGCGGGACAGGCTAGCAGATACGCAGTATTTT. Translation gives CASKRDRLADTQYF.

The J gene is TRBJ1-5, the V gene TRBV6-1, with 10 positions matching TRBD1. CDR1 MNHNS and CDR2 SASEGT come from the germline V gene. The CDR3 runs 14 residues. V trimming: 6 bases; J trimming: 7 bases; junction bases outside the gene matches: 6. CDR3 nucleotide sequence: TGTGCCAGCAGGCCGGGACAGGGGTTACAGCCCCAGCATTTT. Translation: CASRPGQGLQPQHF.

Comments on this clone: The junction departs from germline at one end; a sequencing error may be responsible. The genes are TRBV10-3 and TRBJ2-7, with 12 bases that match TRBD1. CDR3 length equals 17 residues. Germline CDR1 and CDR2: ENHRY and SYGVKD. CDR3: CAISGSGTGGLLYGQYF. In nucleotides, the CDR3 is TGTGCCATCAGTGGATCCGGGACAGGGGGCCTACTTTACGGGCAGTACTTC.

The chain employs TRBV5-5 and TRBJ2-1, with 10 bases matching TRBD1. Germline V gene lookup returns CDR1 SGHKS and CDR2 YYEKEE (reference sequence). The CDR3 covers 15 residues. J gave up 4 bases and V 4 bases, and 5 bases lay outside the gene matches. The CDR3 bases are TGTGCCAGCAGCCCCGACAGGGGGCCATACAATGAGCAGTTCTTC. Encoded protein: CASSPDRGPYNEQFF.

The chain recombines TRBV12-5 with TRBJ2-2, with 11 bases that match TRBD2. V trimming: 3 bases; J trimming: 5 bases; junction bases outside the gene matches: 5. Germline CDR1 and CDR2: LGHNT and FRNRAP. This CDR3 has 16 residues. CDR3 coding DNA: TGTGCTAGTGGTTTTTTCCTAGCGGGGGGAACCGGGGAGCTGTTTTTT. This sequence encodes CASGFFLAGGTGELFF.

This clone showed up just once. This sequence joins TRBV2 and TRBJ2-5, with 9 nucleotides matching TRBD2. V lost 4 bases to trimming and J lost 5 bases; unmatched junction nucleotides: 5. CDR1 and CDR2 (germline): SNHLY, FYNNEI. CDR3 length: 14 amino acids. The CDR3 nucleotides are TGTGCCAGCAGTGGGCTAGCGGGGTTTGAGACCCAGTACTTC. Its translation is CASSGLAGFETQYF.

The gene calls are TRBV4-2 and TRBJ2-2, with 9 bases identical to TRBD2. The CDR3 totals 20 residues. The germline V gene has CDR1 LGHNA and CDR2 YNFKEQ. Trimming removed 4 bases from V and 5 bases from J; junction bases left unmatched: 20. The CDR3 DNA is TGTGCCAGCAGCCTACCACCGGGACTAGCTTTTCGGGGTACGACCGGGGAGCTGTTTTTT. The encoded protein is CASSLPPGLAFRGTTGELFF.

The rearrangement links TRBV2 to TRBJ2-7; 7 bases map to TRBD1. The junction had 6 bases not matched to a gene; V was cut back by 1 base and J by 3 bases. Germline V gene data show CDR1 as SNHLY and CDR2 as FYNNEI. The CDR3 totals 15 residues. The CDR3, as DNA: TGTGCCAGCAGTGAAGGAAGGGGGCCGAACTACGAGCAGTACTTC. Its protein is CASSEGRGPNYEQYF. Variable domain in full (rest from reference TRBV2 and TRBJ2-7): EPEVTQTPSHQVTQMGQEVILRCVPISNHLYFYWYRQILGQKVEFLVSFYNNEISEKSEIFDDQFSVERPDGSNFTLKIRSTKLEDSAMYFCASSEGRGPNYEQYFGPGTRLTVT.

The J gene is TRBJ2-2, the V gene TRBV5-6; D not resolved. This CDR3 has 13 amino acids. Trimming removed 9 bases from V and 5 bases from J, with 14 bases in between. From germline, CDR1 is SGHDT and CDR2 YYEEEE. The CDR3 is CATETRETGELFF. In nucleotides, the CDR3 is TGTGCCACCGAGACTCGAGAGACCGGGGAGCTGTTTTTT.

V and J are TRBV28 and TRBJ2-1; a possible D gene is TRBD1 (5 bases). The CDR3 totals 15 residues. Germline loops: CDR1 MDHEN, CDR2 SYDVKM. The ends were cut back, 6 bases at V and 10 bases at J, with 22 bases in the middle. The CDR3: CASSLVVTREWEQFF. For the CDR3, the DNA is TGTGCCAGCAGCCTGGTTGTGACCAGGGAATGGGAGCAGTTCTTC.